The clone carrying this T cell receptor delta chain was seen a handful of times. TCRdb fed the reads to CATT. Here the sample spans about 11,000 delta-chain clones, approximately 9.5% being singletons. The V end lost 2 bases, the J end lost 0 bases, and 16 bases lay between the germline ends. Germline loops: CDR1 TSWWSYY, CDR2 QGS. The CDR3 has 17 amino acids. This specimen belongs to a study of gamma-delta chains in newborns, infants, children. Whole-study context: Microbial exposure reportedly drives polyclonal innate γδ T cell expansion after birth.

The sequence came from a child who was a newborn, infant or young child, either healthy, febrile or measles-vaccinated (not recorded which). The chain uses TRDV1 and TRDJ1, with a possible D match to TRDD3 (5 bases). Source material: blood. CDR3 in amino acids: CALGEGPYTEYTDKLIF. CDR3 DNA sequence: TGTGCTCTTGGGGAAGGCCCCTATACGGAGTACACCGATAAACTCATCTTT.